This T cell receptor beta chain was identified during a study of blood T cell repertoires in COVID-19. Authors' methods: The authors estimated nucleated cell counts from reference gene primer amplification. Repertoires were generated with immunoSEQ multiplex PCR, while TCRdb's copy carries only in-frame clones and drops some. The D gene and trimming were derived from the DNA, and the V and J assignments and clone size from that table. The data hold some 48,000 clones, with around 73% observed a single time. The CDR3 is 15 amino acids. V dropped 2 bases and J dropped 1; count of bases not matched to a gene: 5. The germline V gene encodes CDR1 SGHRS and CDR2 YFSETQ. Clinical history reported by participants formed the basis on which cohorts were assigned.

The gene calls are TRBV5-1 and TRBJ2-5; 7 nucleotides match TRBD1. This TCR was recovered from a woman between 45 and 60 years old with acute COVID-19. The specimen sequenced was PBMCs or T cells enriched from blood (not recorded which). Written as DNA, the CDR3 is TGCGCCAGCAGCTTACTGGGACAGATCCAAGAGACCCAGTACTTC. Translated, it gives CASSLLGQIQETQYF.